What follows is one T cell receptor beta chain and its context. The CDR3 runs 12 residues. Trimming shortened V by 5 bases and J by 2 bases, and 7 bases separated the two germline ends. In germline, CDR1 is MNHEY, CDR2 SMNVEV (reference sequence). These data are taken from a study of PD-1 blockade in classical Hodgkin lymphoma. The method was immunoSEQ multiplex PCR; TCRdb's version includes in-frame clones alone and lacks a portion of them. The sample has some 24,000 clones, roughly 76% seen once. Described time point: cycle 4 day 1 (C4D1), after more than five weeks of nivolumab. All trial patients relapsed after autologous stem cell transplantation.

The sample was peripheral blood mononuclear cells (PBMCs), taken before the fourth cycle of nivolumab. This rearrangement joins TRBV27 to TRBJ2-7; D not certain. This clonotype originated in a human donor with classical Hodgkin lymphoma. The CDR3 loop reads CASSPRPYEQYF. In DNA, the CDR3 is TGTGCCAGCAGTCCCCGACCCTACGAGCAGTACTTC.